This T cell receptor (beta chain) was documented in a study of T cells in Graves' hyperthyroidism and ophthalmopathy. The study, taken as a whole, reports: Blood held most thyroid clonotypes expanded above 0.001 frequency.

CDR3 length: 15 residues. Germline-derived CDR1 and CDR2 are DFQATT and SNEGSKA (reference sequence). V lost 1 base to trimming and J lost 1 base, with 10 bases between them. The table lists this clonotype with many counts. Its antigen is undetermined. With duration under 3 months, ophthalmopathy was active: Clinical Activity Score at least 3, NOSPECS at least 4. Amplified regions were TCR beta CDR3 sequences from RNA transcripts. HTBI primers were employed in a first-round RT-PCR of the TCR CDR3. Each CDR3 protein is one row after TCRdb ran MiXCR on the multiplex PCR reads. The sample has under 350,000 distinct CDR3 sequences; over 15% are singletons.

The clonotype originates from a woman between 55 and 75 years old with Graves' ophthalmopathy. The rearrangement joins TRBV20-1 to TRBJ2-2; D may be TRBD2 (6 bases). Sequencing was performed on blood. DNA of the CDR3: TGCAGTGCTAGAGGGGCCGGGAGGAACACCGGGGAGCTGTTTTTT. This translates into CSARGAGRNTGELFF.